This TCR beta chain was identified in a study of T cell responses to AZD1222 COVID-19 vaccine. Study-wide findings and caveats: At baseline, just a handful of AZD1222 recipients tested seropositive. Sampling that yielded the repertoires occurred only after the peak T cell response. Spike was spanned by vaccine-associated CD4 TCRs, which were dominant at 160-218 and 743-854. It should be noted that donors were predominantly white British and more often female, and clonal diversity was possibly underestimated.

Profiling relied on immunoSEQ multiplex PCR, and the TCRdb table lists in-frame clones only, not all of them. The data contain approximately 100,000 clones, approximately 90% of them seen just once; the ten biggest clones take up 4% to 6%. About this clone itself: Its antigen is currently unknown.

Per the germline V gene, CDR1 is SGHRS and CDR2 is YFSETQ. The CDR3 is 16 residues long. V dropped 1 base and J dropped 2; count of bases not matched to a gene: 5. This sequence was found in an adult in good health. V gene TRBV5-1 combines with J gene TRBJ1-3, with TRBD1 matching 8 bases. The material was peripheral blood, obtained on day 0 of AZD1222 vaccination. CDR3 sequence reads: CASSLRGQGAGNTIYF. The CDR3, as DNA: TGCGCCAGCAGCTTGAGAGGACAGGGAGCTGGAAACACCATATATTTT. The variable domain in full, with the rest retrieved from reference TRBV5-1 and TRBJ1-3, is KAGVTQTPRYLIKTRGQQVTLSCSPISGHRSVSWYQQTPGQGLQFLFEYFSETQRNKGNFPGRFSGRQFSNSRSEMNVSTLELGDSALYLCASSLRGQGAGNTIYFGEGSWLTVV.